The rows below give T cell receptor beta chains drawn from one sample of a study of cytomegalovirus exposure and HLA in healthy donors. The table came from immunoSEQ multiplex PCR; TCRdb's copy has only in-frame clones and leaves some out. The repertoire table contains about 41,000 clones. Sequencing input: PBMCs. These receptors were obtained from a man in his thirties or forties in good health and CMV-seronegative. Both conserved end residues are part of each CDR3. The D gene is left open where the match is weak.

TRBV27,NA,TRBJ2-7,TGTGCCAGCAGTCTTCAGTTTTACCCCCGGAGTTCCTACGAGCAGTACTTC,CASSLQFYPRSSYEQYF
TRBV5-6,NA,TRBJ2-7,TGTGCCAGCAGCTTGGCAACGGATCAGGTAGAGCAGTACTTC,CASSLATDQVEQYF
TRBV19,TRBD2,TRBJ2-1,TGTGCCAGTATGGGCGCTAGCGGGAGTTCGGCCGACAATGAGCAGTTCTTC,CASMGASGSSADNEQFF
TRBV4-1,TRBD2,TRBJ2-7,TGCGCCAGCAGCCAAGTAGTTGCGGGAGGCCCTTACGAGCAGTACTTC,CASSQVVAGGPYEQYF
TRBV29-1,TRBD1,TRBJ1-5,TGCAGCGTTGGGGATTCGGGACAGGGTTTAACGCCCCAGCATTTT,CSVGDSGQGLTPQHF
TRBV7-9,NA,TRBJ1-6,TGTGCCAGCAGCTTAGACAGCTCCTATAATTCACCCCTCCACTTT,CASSLDSSYNSPLHF
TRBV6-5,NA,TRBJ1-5,TGTGCCAGCAGTTCCCAGGGAAATCAGCCCCAGCATTTT,CASSSQGNQPQHF
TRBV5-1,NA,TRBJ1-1,TGCGCCAGCAGCTCGGGGGGGAATGAAGCTTTCTTT,CASSSGGNEAFF
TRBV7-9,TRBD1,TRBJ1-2,TGTGCCAGCAGCATCGGACAGGGGAATGGCTACACCTTC,CASSIGQGNGYTF
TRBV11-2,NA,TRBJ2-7,TGTGCCAGCACAAACAACTACGAGCAGTACTTC,CASTNNYEQYF
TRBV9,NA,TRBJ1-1,TGTGCCAGCAGCGTAGGAGGCTGGGCAGGAGGAATGAACACTGAAGCTTTCTTT,CASSVGGWAGGMNTEAFF
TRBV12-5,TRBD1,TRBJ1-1,TGTGCTAGTGGTTTGGTACGAGACAGGGGTAACTGGGCCACTGAAGATTTCTTT,CASGLVRDRGNWATEDFF
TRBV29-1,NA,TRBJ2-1,TGCAGCGTTGAAATAGTGAACGACAATGAGCAGTTCTTC,CSVEIVNDNEQFF
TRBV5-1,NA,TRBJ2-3,TGCGCCAGCAGCTTGGAAGGTAGCCCTACCTTCACAGATACGCAGTATTTT,CASSLEGSPTFTDTQYF
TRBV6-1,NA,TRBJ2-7,TGTGCCGGCCAACCATCGAGCGCCTACGAGCAGTACTTC,CAGQPSSAYEQYF
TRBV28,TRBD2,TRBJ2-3,TGTGCCAGCAGTTTAGGGACTAGCGCAACAGATACGCAGTATTTT,CASSLGTSATDTQYF
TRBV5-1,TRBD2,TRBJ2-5,TGCGCCAGCACGCTAGCGGGACAAGAGACCCAGTACTTC,CASTLAGQETQYF
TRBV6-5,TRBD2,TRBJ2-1,TGTGCCAGCAGTTGGGGGACTAGCGGCGCGGCGGAGCAGTTCTTC,CASSWGTSGAAEQFF
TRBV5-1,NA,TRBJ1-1,TGCGCCAGCAGCTGGACAGAGATGAACACTGAAGCTTTCTTT,CASSWTEMNTEAFF
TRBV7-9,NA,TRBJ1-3,TGTGCCAGCAGCTTAGACAGGGCTGGAAACACCATATATTTT,CASSLDRAGNTIYF
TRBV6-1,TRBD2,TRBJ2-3,TGTGCCAGCAGTGAAAAAGCGGGAGGGCCAGATACGCAGTATTTT,CASSEKAGGPDTQYF
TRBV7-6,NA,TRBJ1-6,TGTGCCAGCAGCTTAGAGAGCGGAAATTCACCCCTCCACTTT,CASSLESGNSPLHF
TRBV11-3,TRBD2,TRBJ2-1,TGTGCCAGCAGCTTAGATCGGGGGGGGCCAACGCAGTTCTTC,CASSLDRGGPTQFF
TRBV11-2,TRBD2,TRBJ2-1,TGTGCCAGCAGCCACCTAGCGGGAGAGTCTTACAATGAGCAGTTCTTC,CASSHLAGESYNEQFF
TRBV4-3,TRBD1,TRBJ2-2,TGCGCCAGCAGCAGAAGAGGGGGCCGATACGGGGAGCTGTTTTTT,CASSRRGGRYGELFF
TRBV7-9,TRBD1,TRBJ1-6,TGTGCCAGCAGCTTAGGACGACAGGGGTGGGCTTCACCCCTCCACTTT,CASSLGRQGWASPLHF
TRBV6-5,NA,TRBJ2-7,TGTGCCAGCAGTAACGGACAAACCTACGAGCAGTACTTC,CASSNGQTYEQYF
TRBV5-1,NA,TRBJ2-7,TGCGCCAGCAGCTTGGGACGACAGGACGGCGAGCAGTACTTC,CASSLGRQDGEQYF
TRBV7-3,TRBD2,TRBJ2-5,TGTGCCAGCAGCACCATAACCCCTAGCGGGCTACAAGAGACCCAGTACTTC,CASSTITPSGLQETQYF
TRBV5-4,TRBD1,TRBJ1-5,TGTGCCAGCAGCCGACAGGGAGCCAATCAGCCCCAGCATTTT,CASSRQGANQPQHF
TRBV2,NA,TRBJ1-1,TGTGCCAGCAGGATTCCCCCGGCTGAGGTGGATGCTTTCTTT,CASRIPPAEVDAFF
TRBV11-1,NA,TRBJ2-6,TGTGCCAGCCAATTTGGGGCCAACGTCCTGACTTTC,CASQFGANVLTF
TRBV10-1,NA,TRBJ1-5,TGCGCCAGCAGTGAGCCTACGACTAGGTTTAATCAGCCCCAGCATTTT,CASSEPTTRFNQPQHF
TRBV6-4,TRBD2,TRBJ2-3,TGTGCCAGCAGTGACTCGGGGACTAGCGGGACAGATACGCAGTATTTT,CASSDSGTSGTDTQYF
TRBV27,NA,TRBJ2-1,TGTGCCAGCACTCTTGGGGGGACGGGGGATGAGCAGTTCTTC,CASTLGGTGDEQFF
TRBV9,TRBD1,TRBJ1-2,TGTGCCAGCAGTATGGGACAGGACTATGGCTACACCTTC,CASSMGQDYGYTF
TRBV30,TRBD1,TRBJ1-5,TGTGCCTGGAGTCTTGGGGAACAGGGGCCCCTCAATCAGCCCCAGCATTTT,CAWSLGEQGPLNQPQHF
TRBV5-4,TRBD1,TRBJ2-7,TGTGCCAGCAGCGAGGGACAGGCTTTCCACGAGCAGTACTTC,CASSEGQAFHEQYF
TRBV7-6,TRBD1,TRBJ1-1,TGTGCCAGCAGCCTTCGGACAGGGACGAACACTGAAGCTTTCTTT,CASSLRTGTNTEAFF
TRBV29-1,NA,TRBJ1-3,TGCAGCGTTGTTCCAGGGGATGGAAACACCATATATTTT,CSVVPGDGNTIYF
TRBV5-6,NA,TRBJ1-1,TGTGCCAGCAGTTCCGGGATGGAAAACACTGAAGCTTTCTTT,CASSSGMENTEAFF
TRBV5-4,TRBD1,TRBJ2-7,TGTGCCAGCAGCTCCGAACAGGGGGACTACGAGCAGTACTTC,CASSSEQGDYEQYF
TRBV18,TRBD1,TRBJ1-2,TGTGCCAGCTCACCGGGACAGGGTACCTATGGCTACACCTTC,CASSPGQGTYGYTF
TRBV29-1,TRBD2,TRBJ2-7,TGCAGCGTTGAAGTATCCAGCGGGAGCGCCTACGAGCAGTACTTC,CSVEVSSGSAYEQYF
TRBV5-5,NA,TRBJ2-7,TGTGCCAGCTCGAGGGAGACCTACGAGCAGTACTTC,CASSRETYEQYF
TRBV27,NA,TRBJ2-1,TGTGCCAGCAGTTTATTTGGCGGACAGAGCTCCTACAATGAGCAGTTCTTC,CASSLFGGQSSYNEQFF
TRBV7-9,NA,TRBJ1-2,TGTGCCAGCAGCGACCCCAGGGGTCTCAACTATGGCTACACCTTC,CASSDPRGLNYGYTF
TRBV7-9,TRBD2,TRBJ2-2,TGTGCCAGCAGCTTTCCACCGGGACTAGCTCGGGAGGAGCTGTTTTTT,CASSFPPGLAREELFF
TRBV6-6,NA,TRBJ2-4,TGTGCCAGCAGTTACCCGAAAGGAGGGCCGGACATTCAGTACTTC,CASSYPKGGPDIQYF
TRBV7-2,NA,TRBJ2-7,TGTGCCAGTAGCAAAAGCGTTGTGTACGAGCAGTACTTC,CASSKSVVYEQYF
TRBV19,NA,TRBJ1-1,TGTGCCAGTAGTCCCCGTGAGGGGAACACTGAAGCTTTCTTT,CASSPREGNTEAFF
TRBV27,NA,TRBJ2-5,TGTGCCAGCAGTTTATCGTCCAGGGAGACCCAGTACTTC,CASSLSSRETQYF
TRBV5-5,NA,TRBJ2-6,TGTGCCAGCAGCTGGACAGTTTCAGGGGCCAACGTCCTGACTTTC,CASSWTVSGANVLTF
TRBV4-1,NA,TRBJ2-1,TGCGCCAGCAGCCAAACGACAGACCCTACAGGGCTGGAGCAGTTCTTC,CASSQTTDPTGLEQFF